This T cell receptor beta chain was observed in a study of cytomegalovirus exposure and HLA in healthy donors. Study as a whole: Out of approximately 400 genotyped donors, less than 90% belonged to the Caucasian-associated ancestry cluster.

Study findings and constraints: DRB1 had the most TCR associations and HLA-C the fewest, a later analysis found, with rates varying by HLA locus. Prior analysis indicated that the majority of TCR beta V segments exhibited productivity approximately 87% or approximately 30% of the time. HLA alleles showed associations with some 15,000 TCR beta sequences in a later analysis, at a 0.05 false discovery rate.

CDR1 and CDR2 (germline): SGHVS, FQNEAQ. This CDR3 is 17 amino acids long. Trimming pared 1 base from V and 3 bases from J, leaving 18 bases between. On this clone itself: The antigen remains unidentified.

In the PCR, 60 Vbeta and 13 Jbeta primers were used. TCRdb keeps only in-frame clones here, not all; method: immunoSEQ multiplex PCR. The sample records some 170,000 clones, over 75% being singletons. The chain combines TRBV7-8 with TRBJ1-2, with D possibly being TRBD1 (5 bases). The origin of this receptor is a woman aged 18-35 years in good health and CMV-seronegative. Sequencing used PBMCs. This chain's CDR3 is CASSLVTGSHKDYGYTF. The CDR3, as DNA: TGTGCCAGCAGCTTAGTTACAGGCAGCCATAAGGACTATGGCTACACCTTC.